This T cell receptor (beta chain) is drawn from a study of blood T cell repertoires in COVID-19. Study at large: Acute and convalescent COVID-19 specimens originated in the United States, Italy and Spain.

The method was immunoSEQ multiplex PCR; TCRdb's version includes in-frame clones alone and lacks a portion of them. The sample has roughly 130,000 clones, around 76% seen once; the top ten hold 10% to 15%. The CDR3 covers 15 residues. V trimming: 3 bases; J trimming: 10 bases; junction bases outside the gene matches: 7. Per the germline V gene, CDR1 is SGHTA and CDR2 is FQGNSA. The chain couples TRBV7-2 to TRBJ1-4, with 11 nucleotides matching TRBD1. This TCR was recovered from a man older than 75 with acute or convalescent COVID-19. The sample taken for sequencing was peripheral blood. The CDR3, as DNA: TGTGCCAGCAGCTTCGTCCCGGGACAGGGGGGAAAACTGTTTTTT. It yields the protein CASSFVPGQGGKLFF.